This is a list of T cell receptor beta chains from one sample in a study of T cell responses to AZD1222 COVID-19 vaccine. Assay: immunoSEQ multiplex PCR; the TCRdb copy retains only in-frame clones and omits some. The sample contains about 96,000 clones, around 91% of which appear only once. Sequencing was performed on peripheral blood, taken on day 0 of MenACWY control vaccination. The receptors were gathered from an adult in good health. The CDR3 runs from the conserved cysteine through the conserved F or W. The D gene is left open where the match is weak. Expanded clones are given a class, and other clones once, few, many or no size at all.

d_call j_call v_call cdr3_length clone_size cdr3_aa cdr3_nt
TRBD1 TRBJ2-7 TRBV9 15 . CASRLRRGSFYEQYF TGTGCCAGCAGACTCCGCAGGGGGAGCTTCTACGAGCAGTACTTC
. TRBJ2-7 TRBV18 14 . CASSPGQLGYEQYF TGTGCCAGCTCACCAGGCCAGTTGGGCTACGAGCAGTACTTC
. TRBJ1-6 TRBV28 14 . CASSLGNNRVPLHF TGTGCCAGCAGTTTAGGGAATAATCGAGTCCCCCTCCACTTT
TRBD1 TRBJ1-2 TRBV28 12 . CASRPPGGSNTF TGTGCCAGCAGGCCCCCAGGGGGGTCAAACACCTTC
. TRBJ2-2 TRBV11-3 14 . CASSLGRDTGELFF TGTGCCAGCAGCTTAGGGCGCGACACCGGGGAGCTGTTTTTT
. TRBJ1-1 TRBV5-1 14 . CASSLSGMNTEAFF TGCGCCAGCAGCTTATCCGGAATGAACACTGAAGCTTTCTTT
. TRBJ2-6 TRBV7-2 17 once CASSFGMGGSGANVLTF TGTGCCAGCAGCTTTGGAATGGGCGGCTCTGGGGCCAACGTCCTGACTTTC
TRBD2 TRBJ2-3 TRBV9 17 once CASSGLAEKDEPDTQYF TGTGCCAGCAGCGGACTAGCGGAGAAAGATGAACCAGATACGCAGTATTTT
TRBD2 TRBJ2-7 TRBV3-1/TRBV3-2 18 . CASSQGWSGGSSRGEQYF TGTGCCAGCAGCCAAGGCTGGAGCGGGGGGAGTTCTAGAGGCGAGCAGTACTTC
. TRBJ1-5 TRBV2 14 . CASSYGGASQPQHF TGTGCCAGCAGCTACGGGGGGGCTTCTCAGCCCCAGCATTTT
TRBD2 TRBJ2-3 TRBV7-3 15 . CASSGSAGGPGTQYF TGTGCCAGCAGCGGGTCTGCGGGAGGGCCTGGTACGCAGTATTTT
. TRBJ1-2 TRBV9 14 . CASSGGRVPYGYTF TGTGCCAGCAGCGGCGGACGGGTCCCTTATGGCTACACCTTC
. TRBJ2-7 TRBV20-1 10 . CSAILYEQYF TGCAGTGCAATACTCTACGAGCAGTACTTC
TRBD2 TRBJ2-7 TRBV19 14 . CASSLVAGLHEQYF TGTGCCAGTAGTCTGGTAGCGGGCCTCCACGAGCAGTACTTC
TRBD2 TRBJ2-1 TRBV7-9 15 . CASSHMGASGREQFF TGTGCCAGCAGCCACATGGGGGCTAGCGGGAGAGAGCAGTTCTTC
TRBD1 TRBJ1-4 TRBV5-8 15 . CASSLEQGINEKLFF TGTGCCAGCAGCTTGGAACAGGGGATAAATGAAAAACTGTTTTTT
TRBD1 TRBJ2-2 TRBV6-1 16 . CASSGTGQGNTGELFF TGTGCCAGCAGTGGTACGGGACAGGGAAACACCGGGGAGCTGTTTTTT
TRBD1 TRBJ2-2 TRBV9 14 . CASSAGQHTGELFF TGTGCCAGCAGCGCGGGACAGCACACCGGGGAGCTGTTTTTT
. TRBJ2-2 TRBV6-5 13 few CASKTSSLGELFF TGTGCCAGCAAGACAAGTTCCCTCGGGGAGCTGTTTTTT
TRBD1 TRBJ1-2 TRBV5-1 13 . CASSPGTVYGYTF TGCGCCAGCAGCCCTGGGACAGTTTATGGCTACACCTTC
. TRBJ1-6 TRBV15 15 . CATRQAVSYNSPLHF TGTGCCACCAGGCAGGCGGTATCTTATAATTCACCCCTCCACTTT
. TRBJ2-3 TRBV28 13 . CASTAEGLDTQYF TGTGCCAGCACGGCGGAGGGATTAGATACGCAGTATTTT
. TRBJ2-7 TRBV7-2 13 . CASSPGHNYEQYF TGTGCCAGCAGCCCCGGACACAACTACGAGCAGTACTTC
. TRBJ1-4 TRBV28 16 . CASSLPIQTGNEKLFF TGTGCCAGCAGTCTCCCTATCCAGACAGGAAATGAAAAACTGTTTTTT
. TRBJ1-2 TRBV5-1 14 . CASSLGTSNYGYTF TGCGCCAGCAGCTTGGGGACCTCTAACTATGGCTACACCTTC
. TRBJ2-1 TRBV5-1 14 . CASSLAEVLGEQFF TGCGCCAGCAGCTTGGCCGAGGTATTGGGGGAGCAGTTCTTC
. TRBJ1-2 TRBV2 14 . CASSDGGNFYGYTF TGTGCCAGCAGTGACGGTGGCAACTTCTATGGCTACACCTTC
. TRBJ2-1 TRBV20-1 11 once CSASQGNEQFF TGCAGTGCTAGCCAGGGCAATGAGCAGTTCTTC
TRBD2 TRBJ2-7 TRBV9 16 . CASSALSNSGRVEQYF TGTGCCAGCAGCGCCCTGTCCAATAGCGGGAGGGTTGAGCAGTACTTC
. TRBJ1-5 TRBV19 13 . CASSLGADQPQHF TGTGCCAGTAGTTTGGGGGCTGATCAGCCCCAGCATTTT
. TRBJ2-3 TRBV6-5 13 . CASGGGGTDTQYF TGTGCCAGCGGGGGGGGCGGTACAGATACGCAGTATTTT
TRBD1 TRBJ1-4 TRBV6-5 13 . CASSLRGGEKLFF TGTGCCAGCAGTCTCAGGGGGGGTGAAAAACTGTTTTTT
TRBD1 TRBJ1-2 TRBV7-3 14 . CASSSGTGASGYTF TGTGCCAGCAGCTCCGGGACAGGGGCTTCTGGCTACACCTTC
. TRBJ1-6 TRBV25-1 13 . CASSGQENSPLHF TGTGCCAGCAGTGGACAGGAAAATTCACCCCTCCACTTT
. TRBJ2-1 TRBV5-1 14 . CASSLGLVMNEQFF TGCGCCAGCAGCTTGGGCCTAGTAATGAATGAGCAGTTCTTC
TRBD2 TRBJ2-1 TRBV28 20 . CASSAYHSGGAFLSYNEQFF TGTGCCAGCAGTGCATACCATAGCGGGGGGGCCTTTCTGTCCTACAATGAGCAGTTCTTC
. TRBJ2-2 TRBV5-6 13 . CASSLGLPGELFF TGTGCCAGCAGCTTGGGGTTACCCGGGGAGCTGTTTTTT
. TRBJ2-5 TRBV19 15 . CASSSSPVSAETQYF TGTGCCAGTAGTTCATCGCCGGTGTCTGCGGAGACCCAGTACTTC
TRBD2 TRBJ2-5 TRBV28 14 . CASRPVGGKETQYF TGTGCCAGCAGACCTGTCGGGGGGAAAGAGACCCAGTACTTC
. TRBJ2-7 TRBV5-1 13 . CASTQGPSYEQYF TGCGCCAGCACCCAGGGCCCATCCTACGAGCAGTACTTC
. TRBJ1-5 TRBV7-2 14 . CASSPQYGDQPQHF TGTGCCAGCAGCCCGCAATATGGAGATCAGCCCCAGCATTTT
. TRBJ2-5 TRBV12-3/TRBV12-4 13 once CASSPSLQETQYF TGTGCCAGCAGTCCCAGCTTACAAGAGACCCAGTACTTC
TRBD1 TRBJ1-2 TRBV5-6 15 . CASSIQGARGYGYTF TGTGCCAGCAGCATACAGGGGGCGCGTGGCTATGGCTACACCTTC
TRBD2 TRBJ2-1 TRBV7-9 15 . CASSLASGRVHEQFF TGTGCCAGCAGCTTAGCTAGCGGGAGGGTTCATGAGCAGTTCTTC
. TRBJ2-6 TRBV9 16 . CASSLGTISGANVLTF TGTGCCAGCAGCCTGGGGACCATCTCTGGGGCCAACGTCCTGACTTTC
TRBD2 TRBJ2-7 TRBV5-1 15 . CASSRPTSGVYEQYF TGCGCCAGCAGCCGCCCTACTAGCGGGGTCTACGAGCAGTACTTC
. TRBJ1-5 TRBV19 13 . CASIAVVGQPQHF TGTGCCAGTATTGCCGTAGTAGGTCAGCCCCAGCATTTT
. TRBJ2-7 TRBV5-1 15 . CASSLGAGAPYEQYF TGCGCCAGCAGCTTGGGGGCAGGTGCCCCCTACGAGCAGTACTTC
TRBD1 TRBJ2-7 TRBV3-1/TRBV3-2 15 once CASSQDWDRAYEQYF TGTGCCAGCAGCCAAGATTGGGACAGGGCCTACGAGCAGTACTTC
. TRBJ2-3 TRBV19 14 . CASSTGGPADTQYF TGTGCCAGTAGTACAGGAGGGCCTGCAGATACGCAGTATTTT
. TRBJ2-2 TRBV19 14 . CASSAQGNTGELFF TGTGCCAGTAGTGCGCAGGGAAACACCGGGGAGCTGTTTTTT
TRBD1 TRBJ1-4 TRBV7-3 13 once CASSKGASEKLFF TGTGCCAGCAGCAAGGGGGCTTCGGAAAAACTGTTTTTT
TRBD2 TRBJ2-7 TRBV7-7 13 . CASSSGGGGEQYF TGTGCTAGCAGCTCCGGCGGGGGGGGCGAGCAGTACTTC
. TRBJ1-5 TRBV28 13 . CASSSETDQPQHF TGTGCCAGCAGTTCCGAGACAGACCAGCCCCAGCATTTT
. TRBJ2-3 TRBV3-1/TRBV3-2 16 . CASSQAGGGFTDTQYF TGTGCCAGCAGCCAAGCGGGGGGCGGCTTCACAGATACGCAGTATTTT
TRBD2 TRBJ2-7 TRBV28 16 few CASRPSGTSNAYEQYF TGTGCCAGCAGGCCCTCCGGGACTAGCAACGCCTACGAGCAGTACTTC
. TRBJ2-7 TRBV20-1 14 . CSASPSGTPYEQYF TGCAGTGCTAGTCCCTCGGGAACCCCCTACGAGCAGTACTTC
TRBD1 TRBJ1-2 TRBV6-2/TRBV6-3 14 . CASSKGTDNYGYTF TGTGCCAGCAGTAAGGGGACAGATAACTATGGCTACACCTTC
. TRBJ1-3 TRBV28 12 few CASRSTGNTIYF TGTGCCAGCAGGTCGACTGGAAACACCATATATTTT